This TCR beta chain was documented in a study of metastatic and nonmetastatic thyroid tumors. About the research overall: Repertoire data that came from the blood and tumor or nodule tissue of malignant and benign thyroid patients were compared.

In the original processing: For papillary thyroid cancer, a distant-metastasis classifier was constructed from CDR3 differences observed across clinicopathological groups. TCRdb reprocessed the PCR reads via MiXCR. Here the V and J calls rest on TCRdb's processing, not on the authors' analysis. Seen here are 42,000 or so clones, 15% to 20% observed once, and the top ten hold roughly an eighth. General study points: It was reported that TCR beta diversity was significantly higher in malignant thyroid tumors than benign nodules, in blood and tumor.

The CDR3 spans 14 residues. CDR1 and CDR2 from the germline V gene are SGHTS and YDEGEE. With respect to this clone: Antigen: not known. Being one base from a much bigger clone, this may be a read error.

Thyroid surgery was preceded by no treatment in any patient. This receptor was identified in a female donor with papillary thyroid cancer or a benign thyroid nodule (not recorded which). Some clones in this sample may be carry-over from other donors' samples. Sequencing used tumor tissue. The V and J genes are TRBV5-8 and TRBJ2-5, with D perhaps TRBD1 (5 bases). Here the CDR3 reads CSSSPKGQQETQYF. The CDR3 DNA reads TGTTCCAGCAGCCCAAAGGGGCAACAAGAGACCCAGTACTTC.